Listed below are T cell receptor beta chains from one sample, sequenced in a study of tissue T cells after allogeneic stem cell transplantation. Assay: immunoSEQ multiplex PCR; the TCRdb copy retains only in-frame clones and omits some. The sample has about 1,600 clones; around 72% are singletons. This specimen consisted of esophagus tissue, obtained at autopsy. The receptors shown here come from a woman aged 18-50 years with breast cancer. CDR3s leave out the opening cysteine and the closing phenylalanine or tryptophan. Fields, in order: J gene, CDR3 length, V gene, clone size, CDR3 protein. Only some rows state a clone size, as once, few, many or a class for expanded clones.

TRBJ2-1 11 TRBV30 - AWSSSGDNEQF
TRBJ2-2 10 TRBV7-9 - ASSLYTGELF
TRBJ2-3 15 TRBV15 - ATSRDRLAARTDTQY
TRBJ1-2 14 TRBV29-1 few SVEGYMSGRRYGYT
TRBJ2-5 13 TRBV5-1 few ASSGSGDQQETQY
TRBJ2-5 12 TRBV4-2 - ASSQRTSLGTQY
TRBJ1-4 13 TRBV7-9 - ASSLGQGAGEKLF
TRBJ2-5 12 TRBV7-2 - ASSHRGVQETQY
TRBJ2-1 12 TRBV2 - ASKMGQGGNEQF
TRBJ1-5 16 TRBV19 few ASTTAPPPPYSNQPQH
TRBJ1-2 14 TRBV14 - ASSPYGTSNLYGYT
TRBJ2-1 15 TRBV23-1 once ASGIFGGLGFSNEQF
TRBJ2-3 12 TRBV7-2 - ASSLAGATDTQY
TRBJ2-3 11 TRBV24-1 - ATTGGLTDTQY
TRBJ2-3 14 TRBV11-3 - ASSSSSGGYGDTQY
TRBJ2-4 13 TRBV5-4 - ASSLGGRAGVIQY
TRBJ1-4 13 TRBV4-2 - ASSQEWQVEEKLF
TRBJ1-3 13 TRBV19 few ASAFWQGSGNTIY
TRBJ2-7 10 TRBV12-3/TRBV12-4 - ASSFRPNEQY